The text below deals with one T cell receptor beta chain. The source of the sample is a study of blood T cell repertoires in COVID-19. Study-wide context: PBMCs, B-cell-depleted T cells, or T cells were the source of the cDNA or gDNA that made up the material.

Clones were sequenced by immunoSEQ multiplex PCR, and TCRdb holds only the in-frame ones, with some missing. The data contain under 200,000 clones, around 80% of them singletons. Germline CDR1 reads SGHRS; CDR2 reads YFSETQ. V gave up 1 base and J gave up 7 bases, with 18 bases separating them. CDR3 size: 15 residues. The clonotype originates from a man aged 65 to 79 with active or convalescent COVID-19. The chain recombines TRBV5-1 with TRBJ2-7; possibly TRBD1 for D (6 bases). The sequenced sample consisted of peripheral blood. CDR3 sequence reads: CASSLIGQGPKEQYF. The CDR3, as DNA: TGCGCCAGCAGCTTGATAGGGCAGGGGCCCAAGGAGCAGTACTTC.